Below are 5 T cell receptor beta chains sequenced from a single sample in a study of blood T cell repertoires in COVID-19. Clones were sequenced by immunoSEQ multiplex PCR, and TCRdb holds only the in-frame ones, with some missing. The top ten clones hold 15% to 20% of a sample with more than 15,000 clones, around 90% of them seen once. Sequences were obtained from peripheral blood. The source of these receptors is a man aged 50-59 years with active COVID-19.

The rearrangement links TRBV5-6 to TRBJ2-1; 9 nucleotides agree with TRBD2. Germline V gene sequence: CDR1 SGHDT, CDR2 YYEEEE. Trimming took 1 base from V and 6 from J; bases not matched to a gene: 11. The CDR3 totals 17 residues. The DNA of the CDR3 is TGTGCCAGCAGCTTGCTGACTAGCGGCACTCTGGGCAATGAGCAGTTCTTC. This translates into CASSLLTSGTLGNEQFF.

The chain combines TRBV3-1 (or the pseudogene TRBV3-2) with TRBJ1-1; the match to TRBD1 covers 7 bases. There are 13 residues in the CDR3. The V and J ends lost 4 bases and 4 bases, in that order; junction bases with no gene match: 3. The germline gives CDR1 LGHDT, CDR2 YNNKEL (reference sequence). CDR3: CASSLAGGTEAFF. In DNA form, the CDR3 reads TGTGCCAGCAGCCTAGCAGGGGGCACTGAAGCTTTCTTT.

This rearrangement joins TRBV24-1 to TRBJ1-2, with D perhaps matching TRBD1 (5 bases). The CDR3 consists of 12 residues. Trimming left V 5 bases short and J 6 bases short, with 9 bases between. Germline V CDR1 and CDR2: KGHDR, SFDVKD. CDR3 DNA: TGTGCCACCAGTGGAACAGGAGATGGCTACACCTTC. This gives the protein CATSGTGDGYTF.

The chain recombines TRBV7-6 with TRBJ2-2; 9 nucleotides agree with TRBD2. The germline CDR1 and CDR2 sequences are SGHVS and FNYEAQ. CDR3 size: 19 residues. V lost 4 bases to trimming and J lost 0 bases; unmatched junction nucleotides: 12. The CDR3: CASSSVIAGDYSNTGELFF. The DNA for the CDR3 is TGTGCCAGCAGCTCGGTTATAGCGGGAGATTACTCGAACACCGGGGAGCTGTTTTTT. Filled out from reference TRBV7-6 and TRBJ2-2, the complete variable domain reads GAGVSQSPRYKVTKRGQDVALRCDPISGHVSLYWYRQALGQGPEFLTYFNYEAQQDKSGLPNDRFSAERPEGSISTLTIQRTEQRDSAMYRCASSSVIAGDYSNTGELFFGEGSRLTVL.

The V and J genes are TRBV2 and TRBJ1-4; 7 bases fit TRBD1. The CDR3 runs to 16 residues. CDR1 and CDR2 (germline): SNHLY, FYNNEI. J lost 0 bases, V lost 7 bases, and 8 bases had no gene match. Here the CDR3 reads CASIGTAITTNEKLFF. The DNA for the CDR3 is TGTGCCAGCATCGGGACAGCAATTACAACTAATGAAAAACTGTTTTTT.